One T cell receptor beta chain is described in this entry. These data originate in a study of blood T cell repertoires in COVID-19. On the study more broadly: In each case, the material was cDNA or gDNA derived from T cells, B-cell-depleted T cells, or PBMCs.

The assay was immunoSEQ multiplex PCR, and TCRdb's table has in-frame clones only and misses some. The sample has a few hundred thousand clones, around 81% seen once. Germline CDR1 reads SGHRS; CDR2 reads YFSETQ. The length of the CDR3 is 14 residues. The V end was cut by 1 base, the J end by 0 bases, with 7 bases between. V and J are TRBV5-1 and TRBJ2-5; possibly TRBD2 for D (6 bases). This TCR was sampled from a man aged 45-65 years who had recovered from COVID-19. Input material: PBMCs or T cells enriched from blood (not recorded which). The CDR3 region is CASSLRGYQETQYF. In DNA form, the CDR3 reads TGCGCCAGCAGCTTGCGGGGGTACCAAGAGACCCAGTACTTC.